The 2 T cell receptor beta chains below were found in one sample sequenced in a study of control samples from healthy donors and cancer patients. TCRdb's table, derived via immunoSEQ multiplex PCR, lists solely in-frame clones and lacks some. The table records 130,000 to 150,000 clones, 91% of them present only once. Sequencing was performed on blood. The source is a man between 25 and 39 years old in good health.

This clone was picked up one time. The chain links TRBV6-5 to TRBJ2-5; the D is unclear. Per germline, CDR1 MNHEY and CDR2 SVGAGI. Trimming took off 0 bases at V and 5 bases at J, with 10 bases between the two ends. The CDR3 has 14 residues. The CDR3 nucleotides are TGTGCCAGCAGTTACTCTACATGGACGGAGACCCAGTACTTC. Translated: CASSYSTWTETQYF.

As regards this clone: One end of the junction does not line up with germline, which may come from a read error. The chain uses TRBV6-5 and TRBJ1-6, with D hard to call. Per germline, CDR1 MNHEY and CDR2 SVGAGI. The CDR3 loop spans 15 amino acids. The CDR3 DNA follows: TGTGCCAGCAGTGACTCCGGTGGGTGGAATTCACCCCTCCACTTT. This translates into CASSDSGGWNSPLHF.